These T cell receptor beta chains were read from a single sample in a study of graft-versus-host responses after intestinal transplantation. No cognate antigen is known for these TCRs. Clones were read by immunoSEQ multiplex PCR, and TCRdb kept only the in-frame ones, dropping some. This table holds more than 100,000 clones, about 95% found once. Source: unstimulated CD8+ T cells sorted from spleen or lymph node cells, taken before intestinal transplant. The receptors derive from a human donor who received an intestinal transplant. Both conserved end residues are part of each CDR3. The D gene is left open where the match is weak. The listing skips clone size in some rows; elsewhere it reads once, few, many or a size class.

V	J	D	size	CDR3	DNA
TRBV28	TRBJ1-2	NA	NA	CASSPVGGSYGYTF	TGTGCCAGCAGCCCAGTCGGGGGGAGCTATGGCTACACCTTC
TRBV9	TRBJ2-1	TRBD2	NA	CASSASGSNGGEQFF	TGTGCCAGCAGCGCTAGCGGGAGTAATGGGGGTGAGCAGTTCTTC
TRBV13	TRBJ2-5	NA	NA	CASSLGVDSQETQYF	TGTGCCAGCAGCTTAGGTGTCGATTCACAAGAGACCCAGTACTTC
TRBV19	TRBJ2-7	TRBD2	NA	CASGASGAYEQYF	TGTGCCAGCGGAGCTAGCGGGGCATACGAGCAGTACTTC
TRBV28	TRBJ1-2	NA	once	CASNPDPRDGYTF	TGTGCCAGCAACCCAGACCCGAGAGATGGCTACACCTTC
TRBV10-1	TRBJ2-2	TRBD2	NA	CASSESMASGRKTGELFF	TGCGCCAGCAGTGAGTCGATGGCTAGCGGGAGAAAAACCGGGGAGCTGTTTTTT
TRBV11-1	TRBJ2-2	TRBD2	once	CASSSRSSGTNTGELFF	TGTGCCAGCAGCAGCCGGTCTAGCGGGACTAACACCGGGGAGCTGTTTTTT
TRBV5-1	TRBJ2-1	TRBD2	NA	CASSLTSGRNNEQFF	TGCGCCAGCAGCTTGACTAGCGGGAGAAACAATGAGCAGTTCTTC
TRBV9	TRBJ2-1	NA	NA	CASSVVGALGNEQFF	TGTGCCAGCAGCGTAGTCGGGGCGCTGGGCAATGAGCAGTTCTTC
TRBV6-5	TRBJ1-6	NA	NA	CASSLRQRNSPLHF	TGTGCCAGCAGTTTAAGACAGAGAAATTCACCCCTCCACTTT
TRBV11-3	TRBJ2-7	TRBD2	NA	CASQRGPCYEQYF	TGTGCCAGTCAGCGGGGTCCCTGCTACGAGCAGTACTTC
TRBV6-1	TRBJ2-7	TRBD2	few	CASSELAVYEQYF	TGTGCCAGCAGTGAACTAGCGGTCTACGAGCAGTACTTC
TRBV30	TRBJ1-1	NA	NA	CAWTSGNTEAFF	TGTGCCTGGACCTCCGGGAACACTGAAGCTTTCTTT
TRBV28	TRBJ2-7	TRBD1	NA	CASSGTGSSYEQYF	TGTGCCAGCAGCGGGACAGGTTCCTCCTACGAGCAGTACTTC
TRBV19	TRBJ2-1	TRBD2	NA	CASSIAGGREFWQFF	TGTGCCAGTAGTATCGCGGGAGGGCGAGAGTTTTGGCAGTTCTTC
TRBV10-3	TRBJ2-7	NA	once	CAINSGRRSSYEQYF	TGTGCCATCAACAGTGGTCGCCGTAGCTCCTACGAGCAGTACTTC
TRBV11-1	TRBJ2-6	NA	NA	CASSQGFRTSSGANVLTF	TGTGCCAGCAGCCAGGGGTTCAGGACCTCCTCTGGGGCCAACGTCCTGACTTTC
TRBV9	TRBJ2-7	TRBD2	NA	CASSTTSGSSYEQYF	TGTGCCAGCAGCACTACTAGCGGAAGCTCCTACGAGCAGTACTTC
TRBV28	TRBJ1-5	NA	NA	CASSWRTQHF	TGTGCCAGCAGTTGGAGGACCCAGCATTTT
TRBV5-5	TRBJ1-1	NA	NA	CASSLTAISFF	TGTGCCAGCAGCTTGACGGCCATATCTTTCTTT
TRBV27	TRBJ2-3	TRBD2	NA	CASSPHPSGVGDTQYF	TGTGCCAGCAGTCCCCACCCTAGCGGGGTGGGAGATACGCAGTATTTT
TRBV7-2	TRBJ2-7	TRBD2	NA	CASSLVPAGGDEQYF	TGTGCCAGCAGCTTAGTTCCAGCGGGAGGGGACGAGCAGTACTTC
TRBV19	TRBJ2-1	NA	NA	CASSIFAGSYNEQFF	TGTGCCAGTAGTATATTTGCGGGGTCTTACAATGAGCAGTTCTTC
TRBV7-2	TRBJ1-4	NA	NA	CASSSLGEKLFF	TGTGCCAGCAGCTCTCTCGGGGAAAAACTGTTTTTT
TRBV2	TRBJ2-1	NA	NA	CASSPGHNEQFF	TGTGCCAGCAGCCCGGGGCACAATGAGCAGTTCTTC
TRBV27	TRBJ1-2	NA	NA	CASSLHKNYGYTF	TGTGCCAGCAGTTTACACAAGAACTATGGCTACACCTTC
TRBV5-8	TRBJ1-1	NA	NA	CASSLLAARSNTEAFF	TGTGCCAGCAGCTTGTTGGCGGCCCGGTCGAACACTGAAGCTTTCTTT
TRBV6-5	TRBJ2-7	NA	NA	CASSYSSSESYEQYF	TGTGCCAGCAGTTACTCCAGTTCGGAATCCTACGAGCAGTACTTC
TRBV4-2	TRBJ1-5	NA	NA	CASSQGTYNQPQHF	TGTGCCAGCAGCCAAGGCACTTACAATCAGCCCCAGCATTTT
TRBV6-6	TRBJ1-5	NA	NA	CASRADGGNQPQHF	TGTGCCAGCAGGGCCGACGGGGGCAATCAGCCCCAGCATTTT
TRBV14	TRBJ2-3	NA	NA	CASSQEVATDTQYF	TGTGCCAGCAGCCAAGAAGTAGCGACAGATACGCAGTATTTT
TRBV10-1	TRBJ2-7	NA	NA	CASREDSNYEQYF	TGCGCCAGCAGGGAGGACTCCAACTACGAGCAGTACTTC
TRBV6-5	TRBJ2-7	NA	once	CASSEPEQYF	TGTGCCAGCAGTGAGCCCGAGCAGTACTTC
TRBV6-4	TRBJ2-5	NA	once	CASSEVQGETQYF	TGTGCCAGCAGTGAAGTACAGGGAGAGACCCAGTACTTC
TRBV28	TRBJ2-7	TRBD1	once	CASSLFRQGSEYEQYF	TGTGCCAGCAGTTTATTCCGACAGGGATCGGAGTACGAGCAGTACTTC